This passage covers 21 T cell receptor beta chains from one sample sequenced in a study of blood T cell repertoires in COVID-19. TCRdb's copy holds only in-frame clones and misses some; the assay was immunoSEQ multiplex PCR. Among approximately 260,000 clones listed, nearly 90% were seen once. Sequenced material: PBMCs or T cells enriched from blood (not recorded which). Receptor source: a woman aged 55-75 years who had recovered from COVID-19.

In its sample, this clone was seen once. The chain recombines TRBV29-1 with TRBJ1-5, with D hard to call. This CDR3 comprises 12 residues. Germline lookup yields CDR1 SQVTM and CDR2 ANQGSEA. V lost 7 bases to trimming and J lost 5 bases, with 12 bases between them. CDR3 bases: TGCAGCGCCCAAGACGGGGATCAGCCCCAGCATTTT. Translating gives CSAQDGDQPQHF.

The rearrangement joins TRBV6-1 to TRBJ1-6; D is ambiguous. The CDR3 covers 15 residues. Germline V lookup: CDR1 MNHNS, CDR2 SASEGT. The ends were cut back, 3 bases at V and 0 bases at J, with 6 bases in the middle. The CDR3 nucleotides are TGTGCCAGCAGTGACCCCAGCTCCTATAATTCACCCCTCCACTTT. It translates to CASSDPSSYNSPLHF.

The chain employs TRBV5-1 and TRBJ2-1; 11 nucleotides line up with TRBD2. The CDR3 is 14 residues long. The junction had 5 bases not matched to a gene; V was cut back by 6 bases and J by 6 bases. Germline V gene lookup returns CDR1 SGHRS and CDR2 YFSETQ. CDR3 loop: CASNELAGVNEQFF. In DNA form, the CDR3 reads TGCGCCAGCAACGAACTAGCGGGAGTCAATGAGCAGTTCTTC.

In its sample, this clone was seen once. The chain couples TRBV6-5 to TRBJ1-5; D uncertain. The CDR3 runs to 12 residues. V was trimmed by 5 bases and J by 4 bases, leaving 6 bases between them. The germline V gene encodes CDR1 MNHEY and CDR2 SVGAGI. CDR3 nucleotides: TGTGCCAGCAGTCAACAGAATCAGCCCCAGCATTTT. Its translation: CASSQQNQPQHF.

The V and J genes are TRBV6-5 and TRBJ1-2, with unresolved D. The CDR3 loop spans 12 amino acids. The V and J ends lost 6 bases and 6 bases respectively, with 11 bases between them. Germline V gene sequence: CDR1 MNHEY, CDR2 SVGAGI. CDR3: CASRASRNGYTF. The CDR3 nucleotides read TGTGCCAGCAGGGCTTCTCGAAATGGCTACACCTTC.

This clone was seen more than once but under ten times. V and J are TRBV7-9 and TRBJ1-2, with 8 bases identical to TRBD1. Germline V CDR1 and CDR2: SEHNR, FQNEAQ (reference sequence). The CDR3 sequence is 13 residues long. V dropped 5 bases and J dropped 7; count of bases not matched to a gene: 6. CDR3 DNA sequence: TGTGCCAGCAGCGGACAGGGAGAGGGTGGCTACACCTTC. Encoded protein: CASSGQGEGGYTF.

This clone was detected once. The chain recombines TRBV28 with TRBJ1-6, with no clear D. V lost 3 bases to trimming and J lost 15 bases, with 12 bases between them. CDR1 is MDHEN and CDR2 is SYDVKM in the germline V gene. This CDR3 contains 12 residues. CDR3 in DNA: TGTGCCAGCAGTTTCAAGAGTGCGGTCCTCCACTTT. Its protein is CASSFKSAVLHF.

The chain links TRBV7-3 to TRBJ2-1; D is unclear. V gave up 5 bases and J gave up 1 base, with 12 bases separating them. The germline CDR1 and CDR2 sequences are SGHTA and FQGTGA. The CDR3 runs to 15 residues. DNA for the CDR3: TGTGCCAGCAGCCCTAACAGCCTGTCCTACAATGAGCAGTTCTTC. Translating gives CASSPNSLSYNEQFF.

This chain connects TRBV27 to TRBJ2-5, with TRBD2 as a possible D gene (7 bases). V was trimmed by 5 bases and J by 3 bases, leaving 22 bases between them. CDR1 and CDR2 from the germline V gene are MNHEY and SMNVEV (reference sequence). The CDR3 covers 17 residues. CDR3 coding DNA: TGTGCCAGCAGTCTTTCCCTTGGGGGGGGCTTAAAAGAGACCCAGTACTTC. Translation gives CASSLSLGGGLKETQYF.

V gene TRBV5-6 combines with J gene TRBJ2-1, with TRBD2 identical over 12 bases. With V trimmed by 4 bases and J by 13 bases, 9 bases remained unmatched. The CDR3 extends over 14 amino acids. Germline values: CDR1 SGHDT, CDR2 YYEEEE. This chain's CDR3 is CASSLRGLAGPQFF. For the CDR3, the DNA is TGTGCCAGCAGCCTAAGGGGACTAGCGGGCCCACAGTTCTTC.

J is TRBJ1-5 and V is TRBV5-1; the match to TRBD1 covers 7 bases. Germline CDR1 is SGHRS and CDR2 is YFSETQ. CDR3 size: 14 residues. The ends lost 2 bases at V and 7 bases at J; junction bases unmatched: 6. The CDR3 is CASSLEGGLQPQHF. In DNA, the CDR3 is TGCGCCAGCAGCTTAGAAGGGGGCTTGCAGCCCCAGCATTTT.

V gene TRBV2 combines with J gene TRBJ2-7, with TRBD2 identical over 7 bases. The CDR3 length is 15 residues. The J segment lost 3 bases and the V segment lost 3 bases, leaving 8 bases of the junction unmatched. CDR1 and CDR2 (germline): SNHLY, FYNNEI. The CDR3 region is CASSEIGGSVYEQYF. CDR3 sequence (DNA): TGTGCCAGCAGTGAGATTGGCGGGAGCGTCTACGAGCAGTACTTC.

Here the CDR3 reads CASSLSGGTPEAFF. The CDR3, as DNA: TGTGCCAGCAGCTTATCCGGGGGAACGCCTGAAGCTTTCTTT. The genes are TRBV7-6 and TRBJ1-1; possible D gene TRBD1, 5 bases. Germline assignment: CDR1 SGHVS and CDR2 FNYEAQ. The CDR3 contains 14 residues. With 2 bases removed from V and 6 bases from J, the gap between germline ends came to 13 bases.

V usage is TRBV2 and J usage is TRBJ1-1; D gene unclear. Per the germline V gene, CDR1 is SNHLY and CDR2 is FYNNEI. The V and J ends lost 2 bases and 11 bases respectively, with 9 bases between them. The CDR3 covers 11 residues. CDR3: CASSEPAGAFF. The CDR3 DNA reads as TGTGCCAGCAGTGAACCCGCCGGGGCTTTCTTT.

This rearrangement joins TRBV4-1 to TRBJ1-2, with D unresolved. Germline V CDR1 and CDR2: MGHRA, YSYEKL. V was trimmed by 1 base and J by 5 bases, leaving 8 bases between them. The CDR3 has 13 amino acids. The CDR3 sequence: CASSQASQYGYTF. CDR3 in DNA: TGCGCCAGCAGCCAAGCATCGCAGTATGGCTACACCTTC.

V gene TRBV30 combines with J gene TRBJ2-2; 9 positions agree with TRBD2. Germline V CDR1 and CDR2: GTSNPN, SVGIG (reference sequence). The length of the CDR3 is 15 residues. With 7 bases clipped from V and 7 bases from J, the junction kept 13 bases outside the gene matches. CDR3 in DNA: TGTGCCTCCACCTCCGCGGGGGGGCGAGTCGGGGAGCTGTTTTTT. Translation: CASTSAGGRVGELFF.

V gene TRBV5-4 combines with J gene TRBJ2-1, with D possibly matching TRBD2 (7 bases). This CDR3 contains 14 residues. The ends were cut back, 4 bases at V and 2 bases at J, with 10 bases in the middle. Germline CDR1 reads SGHNT; CDR2 reads YYREEE (reference sequence). Here the CDR3 DNA reads TGTGCCAGCAGCGGGGGGGCCACCTACAATGAGCAGTTCTTC. Encoded protein: CASSGGATYNEQFF.

The rearrangement uses TRBV14 and TRBJ1-1; TRBD1 is a possible D gene (6 bases). Trimming removed 3 bases from V and 8 bases from J, with 7 bases in between. This CDR3 comprises 11 residues. The germline CDR1 and CDR2 sequences are SGHDN and FVKESK. The CDR3 is CASSQGAEAFF. The CDR3 DNA sequence: TGTGCCAGCAGCCAGGGGGCAGAAGCTTTCTTT.

This clone has a single count. The rearrangement links TRBV19 to TRBJ2-3, with 9 bases identical to TRBD2. CDR1 and CDR2 (germline): LNHDA, SQIVND (reference sequence). The CDR3 is 19 amino acids. J lost 2 bases, V lost 5 bases, and 17 bases had no gene match. This CDR3 reads CASSLGRRGGLLNTDTQYF. CDR3 in DNA: TGTGCCAGTAGTCTGGGGCGGCGGGGGGGCCTGCTGAACACAGATACGCAGTATTTT.

The chain joins TRBV28 to TRBJ1-4, with TRBD1 matching over 9 bases. The germline V gene has CDR1 MDHEN and CDR2 SYDVKM. V lost 5 bases, J lost 10 bases, and 5 bases stayed unmatched. The CDR3 loop spans 13 amino acids. The CDR3: CASSHLDRGKLFF. In DNA, the CDR3 is TGTGCCAGCAGTCACCTGGACAGGGGAAAACTGTTTTTT. The full variable domain, completed using reference TRBV28 and TRBJ1-4, is DVKVTQSSRYLVKRTGEKVFLECVQDMDHENMFWYRQDPGLGLRLIYFSYDVKMKEKGDIPEGYSVSREKKERFSLILESASTNQTSMYLCASSHLDRGKLFFGSGTQLSVL.

V usage is TRBV5-1 and J usage is TRBJ1-2; D is uncertain. CDR1 is SGHRS, CDR2 YFSETQ, per germline. The CDR3 has 13 residues. With 1 base removed from V and 5 bases from J, the gap between germline ends came to 9 bases. As DNA, the CDR3 is TGCGCCAGCAGCTTGATTGCGGATTATGGCTACACCTTC. Translating gives CASSLIADYGYTF.